This T cell receptor beta chain is drawn from a study of vaccination effects on CD4 cells after COVID-19. Profiled with immunoSEQ multiplex PCR; TCRdb holds only in-frame clones, not every one. The table includes around 36,000 clones, roughly 70% detected once. The CDR3 covers 16 residues. Germline V gene lookup returns CDR1 MDHEN and CDR2 SYDVKM. The V and J ends lost 5 bases and 5 bases, in that order; junction bases with no gene match: 12. Expansion with viral peptide pools was applied to antigen-specific CD4+ T cells by the ViraFEST assay prior to sequencing. Subsequent to about 10 days of culture, CD4+ T cells were isolated. Neither prior SARS-CoV-2 infection nor positive nucleocapsid antibodies were present in the vaccine recipients. Peptides at roughly 10 ug/ml and IL-2 at 9 to 10 IU/ml were added to some 1.9 million PBMC per well. A half-volume exchange with IL-2 medium occurred on days 3 and 7.

This clone was counted a single time. Its antigen is not identified. Regarding the study as a whole: The study got few convalescent patients and did not collect any early post-infection timepoints.

Sample: CD4+ T cells from PBMCs cultured with SARS-CoV-2 spike peptides, taken before COVID-19 vaccination. This rearrangement joins TRBV28 to TRBJ2-1, with TRBD2 matching over 7 bases. This clonotype was obtained from a human donor who received a COVID-19 vaccine. The CDR3 loop reads CASSPTTSFPHNEQFF. As DNA, the CDR3 is TGTGCCAGCAGTCCGACGACTAGCTTCCCTCACAATGAGCAGTTCTTC.